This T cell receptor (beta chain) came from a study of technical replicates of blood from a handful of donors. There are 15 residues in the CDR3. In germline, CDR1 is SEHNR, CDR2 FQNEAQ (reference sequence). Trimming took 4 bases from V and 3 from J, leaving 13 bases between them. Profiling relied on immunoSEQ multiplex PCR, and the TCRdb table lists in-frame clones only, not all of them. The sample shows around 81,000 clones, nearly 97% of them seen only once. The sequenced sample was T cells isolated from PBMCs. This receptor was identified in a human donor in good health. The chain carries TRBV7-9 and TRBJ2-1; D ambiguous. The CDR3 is CASSSTDGVYNEQFF. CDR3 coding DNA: TGTGCCAGCAGCTCCACCGACGGAGTCTACAATGAGCAGTTCTTC.